One sample yielded the 24 T cell receptor beta chains listed below, sequenced in a study of blood T cell repertoires in COVID-19. Here immunoSEQ multiplex PCR was the method, and the copy in TCRdb shows in-frame clones only, minus some. The sample comprises roughly 41,000 clones, over 70% of which are singletons, and approximately 15% rests with the top ten. Material: peripheral blood. These receptors originate from a human donor in a cohort sampled during active COVID-19.

The V gene is TRBV28, the J gene TRBJ1-5; the D is unclear. Trimming took 2 bases from V and 0 from J, leaving 5 bases between them. Germline lookup yields CDR1 MDHEN and CDR2 SYDVKM. This CDR3 has 14 residues. The CDR3: CASSLVNSNQPQHF. CDR3 DNA: TGTGCCAGCAGTTTAGTAAATAGCAATCAGCCCCAGCATTTT.

V usage is TRBV5-4 and J usage is TRBJ2-7, with 13 bases aligning to TRBD2. Germline values: CDR1 SGHNT, CDR2 YYREEE (reference sequence). With V trimmed by 4 bases and J by 4 bases, 2 bases remained unmatched. The CDR3 totals 14 residues. CDR3 sequence (DNA): TGTGCCAGCAGCCCGGGACTAGCGGGATACGAGCAGTACTTC. Amino acids: CASSPGLAGYEQYF.

A single count supports this clone. V usage is TRBV5-4 and J usage is TRBJ1-4, with TRBD1 identical over 8 bases. Germline CDR1 reads SGHNT; CDR2 reads YYREEE (reference sequence). Trimming removed 6 bases from V and 7 bases from J; junction bases left unmatched: 8. The length of the CDR3 is 14 residues. This chain's CDR3 is CASTKTGVGEKLFF. In DNA form, the CDR3 reads TGTGCCAGCACCAAGACAGGGGTTGGTGAAAAACTGTTTTTT.

This chain connects TRBV4-2 to TRBJ2-7, with 11 bases fitting TRBD2. Germline-derived CDR1 and CDR2 are LGHNA and YNFKEQ. Trimming at V came to 1 base and at J to 7 bases, leaving 6 bases not matched to a gene. This CDR3 is 15 amino acids long. This CDR3 reads CASSQASGGLGEQYF. CDR3 bases: TGTGCCAGCAGCCAAGCTAGCGGGGGGCTGGGGGAGCAGTACTTC.

The gene calls are TRBV19 and TRBJ1-2, with 10 bases matching TRBD1. V shed 5 bases and J 5 bases; nucleotides not matched to a gene: 5. CDR1 LNHDA and CDR2 SQIVND come from the germline V gene (reference sequence). The CDR3 has 14 amino acids. The CDR3 is CASSPDRGLYGYTF. The DNA of the CDR3 is TGTGCCAGTAGTCCGGACAGGGGGTTGTATGGCTACACCTTC.

The chain joins TRBV2 to TRBJ1-2, with D perhaps matching TRBD1 (5 bases). Germline assignment: CDR1 SNHLY and CDR2 FYNNEI. V lost 7 bases to trimming and J lost 1 base, with 13 bases between them. This CDR3 contains 14 residues. DNA for the CDR3: TGTGCCAGCACATCAGGCAGGGATAACTATGGCTACACCTTC. Amino acids: CASTSGRDNYGYTF.

The CDR3 bases are TGTGCCAGCAGCTTAGTCTCCGGCTACGAGCAGTACTTC. The encoded protein is CASSLVSGYEQYF. This rearrangement joins TRBV7-9 to TRBJ2-7; D unclear. Germline V CDR1 and CDR2: SEHNR, FQNEAQ (reference sequence). Deletions cut 1 base from V and 3 bases from J, with 7 bases between. The CDR3 loop spans 13 amino acids.

This chain uses TRBV18 with TRBJ1-6; TRBD1 matches 11 bases. Per germline, CDR1 KGHSH and CDR2 LQKENI. The CDR3 runs to 19 residues. Trimming at V came to 4 bases and at J to 5 bases, leaving 13 bases not matched to a gene. The CDR3, as DNA: TGTGCCAGCTCACGGAGAACCGGGACAGGGGGTATCCATAATTCACCCCTCCACTTT. Translating it yields CASSRRTGTGGIHNSPLHF.

J is TRBJ1-4 and V is TRBV3-1 (or the pseudogene TRBV3-2); possibly TRBD1 for D (5 bases). This CDR3 spans 14 amino acids. Germline CDR1 and CDR2: LGHDT and YNNKEL (reference sequence). The V gene lost 4 bases and the J gene lost 8 bases, with 14 bases spanning the gap. The CDR3 loop is CASSLRGEVEKLFF. The CDR3 DNA is TGTGCCAGCAGCCTAAGGGGTGAGGTGGAAAAACTGTTTTTT.

CDR3 nucleotides: TGTGCCAGCAGTTCGGGGACAGGGATCAGTGGCTACACCTTC. Its protein is CASSSGTGISGYTF. This chain joins TRBV28 and TRBJ1-2; TRBD1 matches 9 bases. The V gene end was trimmed by 4 bases and the J gene end by 7 bases; junction bases not matched to a gene: 7. In germline, CDR1 is MDHEN, CDR2 SYDVKM. The CDR3 extends over 14 amino acids.

V usage is TRBV24-1 and J usage is TRBJ2-3; 11 bases map to TRBD2. CDR1 is KGHDR, CDR2 SFDVKD, per germline. V was clipped by 4 bases and J by 4 bases; unmatched bases: 6. The CDR3 covers 16 residues. CDR3 residues: CATSDVAGGQADTQYF. The CDR3 DNA sequence: TGTGCCACCAGTGACGTAGCGGGAGGGCAGGCAGATACGCAGTATTTT.

This chain joins TRBV10-3 and TRBJ2-7; 9 positions match TRBD2. Germline V gives CDR1 ENHRY, CDR2 SYGVKD. Trimming cost V 10 bases and J 2 bases; bases outside gene matches: 6. The CDR3 loop spans 13 amino acids. CDR3 DNA: TGTGCCACGCGACTAGCGGAGACCTACGAGCAGTACTTC. Its protein product is CATRLAETYEQYF.

This rearrangement joins TRBV10-2 to TRBJ1-1; D unresolved. The CDR3 is 16 amino acids. Germline CDR1 and CDR2: WSHSY and SAAADI. V lost 0 bases and J lost 5, with 16 bases in between. The CDR3 loop is CASSESAGGRGTEAFF. In DNA form, the CDR3 reads TGCGCCAGCAGTGAGTCGGCAGGAGGACGGGGAACTGAAGCTTTCTTT.

This chain links TRBV15 with TRBJ1-1; D may be TRBD1 (6 bases). With 1 base removed from V and 1 base from J, the gap between germline ends came to 13 bases. The length of the CDR3 is 16 residues. CDR1 is LNHNV, CDR2 YYDKDF, per germline (reference sequence). CDR3 amino acids: CATSRVVGRGNTEAFF. In nucleotides, the CDR3 is TGTGCCACCAGCAGAGTGGTCGGCAGGGGGAACACTGAAGCTTTCTTT.

The J gene is TRBJ2-7, the V gene TRBV11-2; D is perhaps TRBD1 (6 bases). The CDR3 is made up of 15 amino acids. CDR1 SGHAT and CDR2 FQNNGV come from the germline V gene. With 1 base removed from V and 3 bases from J, the gap between germline ends came to 13 bases. Written as DNA, the CDR3 is TGTGCCAGCAGCTTAGCGGGACAAATAATCTACGAGCAGTACTTC. It codes for CASSLAGQIIYEQYF.

V and J are TRBV9 and TRBJ1-2; no firm D call. CDR1 is SGDLS and CDR2 is YYNGEE in the germline V gene. The length of the CDR3 is 10 residues. V was shortened by 0 bases and J by 14 bases, with 8 bases between the two germline ends. In DNA form, the CDR3 reads TGTGCCAGCAGCGTAGATCCGGGGACCTTC. Amino acids: CASSVDPGTF. Full variable domain (rest looked up from reference TRBV9 and TRBJ1-2): DSGVTQTPKHLITATGQRVTLRCSPRSGDLSVYWYQQSLDQGLQFLIQYYNGEERAKGNILERFSAQQFPDLHSELNLSSLELGDSALYFCASSVDPGTFGSGTRLTVV.

The gene calls are TRBV5-1 and TRBJ2-3; 12 positions match TRBD2. In germline, CDR1 is SGHRS, CDR2 YFSETQ. The CDR3 covers 15 residues. Losses at the gene ends were 7 bases for V and 6 bases for J; bases not matched to a gene: 9. CDR3 nucleotides: TGCGCCAGCGGGCGGACTAGCGGGGAATCGGATACGCAGTATTTT. Encoded protein: CASGRTSGESDTQYF. The whole variable domain, remainder taken from reference TRBV5-1 and TRBJ2-3, is KAGVTQTPRYLIKTRGQQVTLSCSPISGHRSVSWYQQTPGQGLQFLFEYFSETQRNKGNFPGRFSGRQFSNSRSEMNVSTLELGDSALYLCASGRTSGESDTQYFGPGTRLTVL.

The chain combines TRBV18 with TRBJ1-3; 7 bases line up with TRBD1. The trim removed 2 bases at V and 3 bases at J, leaving 10 bases unmatched. CDR1 KGHSH and CDR2 LQKENI come from the germline V gene. The CDR3 is 17 residues long. In DNA form, the CDR3 reads TGTGCCAGCTCACCAAAGGCAAAGGGGGCGCTTGGAAACACCATATATTTT. Its protein product is CASSPKAKGALGNTIYF.

This clone was detected only a few times. The rearrangement joins TRBV11-2 to TRBJ1-3; 7 bases map to TRBD1. J lost 0 bases, V lost 5 bases, and 7 bases had no gene match. This CDR3 has 16 residues. Germline V gene data show CDR1 as SGHAT and CDR2 as FQNNGV. The DNA for the CDR3 is TGTGCCAGCAGCCTGACAGGGAAAAGCTCTGGAAACACCATATATTTT. Protein: CASSLTGKSSGNTIYF.

V and J are TRBV21-1 and TRBJ1-4; TRBD1 is taken as the D call from the table, unchecked against the DNA. TRBV21-1 is flagged as a pseudogene. This CDR3 contains 13 residues. CDR3 loop: CASSCDRGEKLFF. CDR3 nucleotides: TGTGCCAGCAGCTGTGACAGGGGTGAAAAACTGTTTTTT.

V is TRBV5-5 and J is TRBJ2-7; 8 nucleotides align to TRBD1. Germline V gene sequence: CDR1 SGHKS, CDR2 YYEKEE (reference sequence). The CDR3 has 16 amino acids. J lost 6 bases, V lost 5 bases, and 16 bases had no gene match. CDR3 sequence (DNA): TGTGCCAGCAGACCTCTTCCCAGGGGGCCCCCCGTCGAGCAGTACTTC. Its protein product is CASRPLPRGPPVEQYF.

The V gene is TRBV29-1, the J gene TRBJ2-3; TRBD1 is a possible D gene (6 bases). The germline V gene encodes CDR1 SQVTM and CDR2 ANQGSEA. The CDR3 consists of 14 residues. The V end lost 6 bases, the J end lost 5 bases, and 18 bases lay between the germline ends. CDR3 loop: CSVSGAPEGDTQYF. The CDR3 region has the DNA TGCAGCGTGTCAGGGGCCCCAGAGGGAGATACGCAGTATTTT.

The V call is TRBV7-3, the J call TRBJ2-5; 7 bases match TRBD2. The CDR3 has 16 residues. CDR1 is SGHTA and CDR2 is FQGTGA in the germline V gene. J gave up 1 base and V 4 bases, and 9 bases lay outside the gene matches. The CDR3 coding sequence is TGTGCCAGCAGCTCACAAGGGAGGGACGGCCAAGAGACCCAGTACTTC. Translated, it gives CASSSQGRDGQETQYF.

Comments on this clone: One junction end disagrees with the germline gene, perhaps due to a read error. The CDR3 sequence is CANSIAPGRGLQEQYF. CDR3 coding DNA: TGTGCCAATAGTATAGCCCCAGGCAGGGGTCTCCAGGAGCAGTACTTC. V usage is TRBV19 and J usage is TRBJ2-7; weak D call: TRBD1 (6 bases). The germline CDR1 and CDR2 sequences are LNHDA and SQIVND (reference sequence). This CDR3 contains 16 residues.